This TCR beta chain stems from a study of T cell changes during pregnancy in multiple sclerosis. The V end was cut by 10 bases, the J end by 6 bases, with 9 bases between. The CDR3 length is 11 residues. Germline CDR1 PRHDT, CDR2 FYEKMQ (reference sequence). TCRdb's copy holds only in-frame clones and misses some; the assay was immunoSEQ multiplex PCR. The table records over 65,000 clones, 91% of them present only once. This chain joins TRBV13 and TRBJ2-2, with D possibly being TRBD1 (5 bases). This TCR was recovered from a female donor with multiple sclerosis, enrolled in a pregnancy study. This specimen was peripheral blood, taken in the second trimester of pregnancy. The CDR3 protein is CATLRAGELFF. The CDR3, as DNA: TGTGCCACTCTCAGGGCCGGGGAGCTGTTTTTT.